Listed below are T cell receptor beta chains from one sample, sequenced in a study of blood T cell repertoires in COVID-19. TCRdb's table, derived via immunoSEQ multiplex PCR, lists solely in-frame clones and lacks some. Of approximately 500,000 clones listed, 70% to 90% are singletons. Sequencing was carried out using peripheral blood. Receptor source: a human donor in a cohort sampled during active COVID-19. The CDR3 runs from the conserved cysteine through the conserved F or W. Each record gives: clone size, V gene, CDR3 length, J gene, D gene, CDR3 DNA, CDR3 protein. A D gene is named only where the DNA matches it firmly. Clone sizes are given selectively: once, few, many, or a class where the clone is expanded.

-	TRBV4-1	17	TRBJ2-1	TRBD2	TGCGCCAGCAGCCAAGATCCGACTAGCGGGAGAGTCTATGAGCAGTTCTTC	CASSQDPTSGRVYEQFF
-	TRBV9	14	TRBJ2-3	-	TGTGCCAGCAGCGTAGACCTGGCCAGTCTTACGCAGTATTTT	CASSVDLASLTQYF
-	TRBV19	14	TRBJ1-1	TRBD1	TGTGCCAGTATCGTGGGACAGGGGGCGGTCGAAGCTTTCTTT	CASIVGQGAVEAFF
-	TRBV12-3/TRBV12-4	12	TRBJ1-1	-	TGTGCCAGCAGTGATGGACAGTCTGAAGCTTTCTTT	CASSDGQSEAFF
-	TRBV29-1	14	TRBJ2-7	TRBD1	TGCAGCGTTGATGGGACAGGCACAGCCTACGAGCAGTACTTC	CSVDGTGTAYEQYF
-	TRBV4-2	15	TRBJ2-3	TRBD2	TGTGCCAGCAGCCAAAATAGCGGGGAAACAGATACGCAGTATTTT	CASSQNSGETDTQYF
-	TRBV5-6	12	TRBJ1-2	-	TGTGCCAGCAGCGTCCAGAGGTATGGCTACACCTTC	CASSVQRYGYTF
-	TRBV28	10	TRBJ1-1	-	TGTGCCAGCAGTTCAACATGGGCTTTCTTT	CASSSTWAFF
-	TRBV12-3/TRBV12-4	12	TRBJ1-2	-	TGTGCCACCCTCGGGGAGGATTATGGCTACACCTTC	CATLGEDYGYTF
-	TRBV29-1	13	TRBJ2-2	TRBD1	TGCAGCGTTGTAACAGGGGGAACCGGGGAGCTGTTTTTT	CSVVTGGTGELFF
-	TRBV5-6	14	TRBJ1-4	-	TGTGCCAGCAGCCCTAGGTGGACTGACGAAAAACTGTTTTTT	CASSPRWTDEKLFF
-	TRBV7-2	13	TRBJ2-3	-	TGTGCCAGCAGCTTACCTAACACAGATACGCAGTATTTT	CASSLPNTDTQYF
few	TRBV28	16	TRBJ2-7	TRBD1	TGTGCCAGCAGTGACTCGGGACAGGTAACTTTCTACGAGCAGTACTTC	CASSDSGQVTFYEQYF
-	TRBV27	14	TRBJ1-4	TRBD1	TGTGCCAGCAGTTGGGACAGCGGTAATGAAAAACTGTTTTTT	CASSWDSGNEKLFF
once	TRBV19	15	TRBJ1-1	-	TGTGCCAGTAGTCGAGAAGGTTGGGCTAACACTGAAGCTTTCTTT	CASSREGWANTEAFF
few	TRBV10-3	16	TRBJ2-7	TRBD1	TGTGCCATCAGTGACCTTACAGGGGGCACCCCCTACGAGCAGTACTTC	CAISDLTGGTPYEQYF
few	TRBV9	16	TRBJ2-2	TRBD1	TGTGCCAGCAGCGTAGACAGGGGAACGAACACCGGGGAGCTGTTTTTT	CASSVDRGTNTGELFF
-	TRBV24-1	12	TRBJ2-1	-	TGTGCCACCAGTGTACGCGACAATGAGCAGTTCTTC	CATSVRDNEQFF
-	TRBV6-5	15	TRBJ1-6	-	TGTGCCAGCAGTAGGGACCCCGGGAGAAATTCACCCCTCCACTTT	CASSRDPGRNSPLHF
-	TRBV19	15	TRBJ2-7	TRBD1	TGTGCCAGTAGCTTGTACGGGACAGACCTTTCCGAGCAGTACTTC	CASSLYGTDLSEQYF
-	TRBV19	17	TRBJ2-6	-	TGTGCCAGTAGTATATCTCCCGGGGGTCGTACGGCCAACGTCCTGACTTTC	CASSISPGGRTANVLTF
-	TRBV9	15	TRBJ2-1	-	TGTGCCAGCAGCGTAGAGGACTGGTTTTACAATGAGCAGTTCTTC	CASSVEDWFYNEQFF
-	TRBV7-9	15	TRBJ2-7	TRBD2	TGTGCCAGCAGCTTAGGTGAAGCGGGAGCCTACGAGCAGTACTTC	CASSLGEAGAYEQYF
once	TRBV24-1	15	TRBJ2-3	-	TGTGCCACCAGTGACGGCGTCAGGGGATCAGATACGCAGTATTTT	CATSDGVRGSDTQYF
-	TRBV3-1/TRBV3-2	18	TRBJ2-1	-	TGTGCCAGCAGCCAAGATTTGGAGGGAGGCCTCCACTACAATGAGCAGTTCTTC	CASSQDLEGGLHYNEQFF
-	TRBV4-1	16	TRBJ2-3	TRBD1	TGCGCCAGCAGCCAAGAGGGCAGGGGGTTGGCAGATACGCAGTATTTT	CASSQEGRGLADTQYF
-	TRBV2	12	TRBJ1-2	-	TGTGCCAGCAGTCTTGAGGGCCATGGCTACACCTTC	CASSLEGHGYTF
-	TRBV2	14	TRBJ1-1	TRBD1	TGTGCCAGCGAGACAGGGAGCAGGTTCACTGAAGCTTTCTTT	CASETGSRFTEAFF
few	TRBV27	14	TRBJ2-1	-	TGTGCCAGCAGTTTATCGCGGGCAAACAATGAGCAGTTCTTC	CASSLSRANNEQFF
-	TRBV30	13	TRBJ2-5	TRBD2	TGTGCCTGGAACCGAGGACTAGCGGGGGTTCGGTACTTC	CAWNRGLAGVRYF
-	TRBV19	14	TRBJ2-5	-	TGTGCCAGTAGTATACTAGCTTCACAAGAGACCCAGTACTTC	CASSILASQETQYF
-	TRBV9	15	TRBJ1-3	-	TGTGCCAGCAGCGCTCTCCAGGGAACTGGAAACACCATATATTTT	CASSALQGTGNTIYF
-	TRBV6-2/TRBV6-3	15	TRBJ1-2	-	TGTGCCAGCAGTTACCTCGAACAACGAGGGGGTGGCTACACCTTC	CASSYLEQRGGGYTF
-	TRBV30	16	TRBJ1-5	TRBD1	TGTGCCTGGTCTGACCAGGGCAGGGGGGCCGATCAGCCCCAGCATTTT	CAWSDQGRGADQPQHF
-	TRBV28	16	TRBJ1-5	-	TGTGCCAGCAGCCTCGCAGGGTCCACAAGCAATCAGCCCCAGCATTTT	CASSLAGSTSNQPQHF
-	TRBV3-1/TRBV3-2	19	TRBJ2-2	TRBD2	TGTGCCAGCAGCCAAATACTAGCGGGGGGCAGAGTGAGGACCGGGGAGCTGTTTTTT	CASSQILAGGRVRTGELFF
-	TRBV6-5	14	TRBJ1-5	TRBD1	TGTGCCAGCAGCCCCGGGACAGCTACCGTGCCCCAGCATTTT	CASSPGTATVPQHF
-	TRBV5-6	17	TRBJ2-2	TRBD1	TGTGCCAGCAGCGCAGACAGGGTATGGGGATTTCCCGGGGAGCTGTTTTTT	CASSADRVWGFPGELFF
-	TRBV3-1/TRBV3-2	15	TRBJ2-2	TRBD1	TGTGCCAGCAGCCCGGGACAGCTCGGGACCGGGGAGCTGTTTTTT	CASSPGQLGTGELFF
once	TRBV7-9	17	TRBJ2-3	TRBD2	TGTGCCAGCAGCTTAGGGGAGGGACTAAGATCCACAGATACGCAGTATTTT	CASSLGEGLRSTDTQYF
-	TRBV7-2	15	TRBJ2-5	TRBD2	TGTGCCAGCAGCTCCGGGGGGGGAGACCAAGAGACCCAGTACTTC	CASSSGGGDQETQYF
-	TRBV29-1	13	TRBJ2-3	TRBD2	TGCAGCGTTGAAGAGGGGGGGGCAGATACGCAGTATTTT	CSVEEGGADTQYF
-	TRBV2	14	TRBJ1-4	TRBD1	TGTGCCAGCAGTCCAGACAGGGGGAGTGAAAAACTGTTTTTT	CASSPDRGSEKLFF
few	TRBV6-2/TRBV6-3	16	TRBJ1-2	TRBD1	TGTGCCAGCAGCTCTTTACCGATGGGACAGGGTAAAGGCTACACCTTC	CASSSLPMGQGKGYTF
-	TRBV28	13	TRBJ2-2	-	TGTGCCAGCTTGCTAGCGTCGACCGGGGAGCTGTTTTTT	CASLLASTGELFF
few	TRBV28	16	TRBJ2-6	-	TGTGCCAGCAGTTTCCCCAGCGAGGGAGGGGCCAACGTCCTGACTTTC	CASSFPSEGGANVLTF
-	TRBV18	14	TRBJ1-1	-	TGTGCCAGCTCCCCGAGTATTATGAACACTGAAGCTTTCTTT	CASSPSIMNTEAFF
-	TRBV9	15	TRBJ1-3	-	TGTGCCAGCAGCGCCTCAGGGGTGACTGGAAACACCATATATTTT	CASSASGVTGNTIYF
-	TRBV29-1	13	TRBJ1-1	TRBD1	TGCAGCGTTGAAAGGGGGCAGGACACTGAAGCTTTCTTT	CSVERGQDTEAFF
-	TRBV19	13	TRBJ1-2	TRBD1	TGTGCCACCCGCGCAGGGGGAAACTATGGCTACACCTTC	CATRAGGNYGYTF